Below are 6 T cell receptor beta chains sequenced from a single sample in a study of OX40 agonist ivuxolimab in advanced cancers. Profiling relied on immunoSEQ multiplex PCR, and the TCRdb table lists in-frame clones only, not all of them. The sample carries fewer than 90,000 clones, 75% to 90% recorded once. Here the sequenced sample was CD4+ or CD8+ T cells sorted from blood, taken in a trial of the OX40 agonist ivuxolimab. All receptors derive from an adult with an advanced solid tumor such as melanoma, head and neck, liver or kidney cancer.

The gene calls are TRBV6-4 and TRBJ1-2; the D is unclear. Trimming took off 6 bases at V and 8 bases at J, with 16 bases between the two ends. The length of the CDR3 is 13 residues. Germline loops: CDR1 MRHNA, CDR2 SNTAGT. For the CDR3, the DNA is TGTGCCAGCAGGAATACAGTGTCGGGAGGCTACACCTTC. Its translation is CASRNTVSGGYTF.

This chain uses TRBV30 with TRBJ1-2, with D maybe TRBD1 (5 bases). CDR1 GTSNPN and CDR2 SVGIG come from the germline V gene (reference sequence). The CDR3 runs 10 residues. Trimming took off 5 bases at V and 8 bases at J, with 9 bases between the two ends. The CDR3 here is CAWGAGGYTF. Written as DNA, the CDR3 is TGTGCCTGGGGGGCAGGAGGCTACACCTTC.

The chain is built from TRBV6-5 and TRBJ2-6; D is perhaps TRBD1 (6 bases). Trimming stripped 5 bases from V and 4 bases from J, with 12 bases between. This CDR3 contains 15 residues. Germline lookup yields CDR1 MNHEY and CDR2 SVGAGI. Written as DNA, the CDR3 is TGTGCCAGCAGTAAACAGGGATCCGGGGCCAACGTCCTGACTTTC. Amino acid sequence: CASSKQGSGANVLTF.

The chain employs TRBV9 and TRBJ2-4, with D unresolved. CDR3 length: 14 amino acids. The germline V gene encodes CDR1 SGDLS and CDR2 YYNGEE. Trimming took off 0 bases at V and 6 bases at J, with 10 bases between the two ends. CDR3 in DNA: TGTGCCAGCAGCGTAGCTGGGGAAGGAAACATTCAGTACTTC. Its protein is CASSVAGEGNIQYF.

The chain carries TRBV16 and TRBJ1-1, with D perhaps TRBD1 (6 bases). V was cut by 4 bases and J by 4 bases, with 13 bases left in between. Germline V gene sequence: CDR1 KGHSY, CDR2 FQNENV. The CDR3 sequence is 14 residues long. The CDR3 spells CASSPQGSGTEAFF. In DNA form, the CDR3 reads TGTGCCAGCAGCCCCCAGGGGTCGGGCACTGAAGCTTTCTTT. Filled out from reference TRBV16 and TRBJ1-1, the complete variable domain reads GEEVAQTPKHLVRGEGQKAKLYCAPIKGHSYVFWYQQVLKNEFKFLISFQNENVFDETGMPKERFSAKCLPNSPCSLEIQATKLEDSAVYFCASSPQGSGTEAFFGQGTRLTVV.

V and J are TRBV18 and TRBJ1-5; 7 bases map to TRBD1. V dropped 3 bases and J dropped 5; count of bases not matched to a gene: 10. Germline V gene sequence: CDR1 KGHSH, CDR2 LQKENI. The CDR3 totals 16 residues. The CDR3 sequence: CASSPRQGRGDQPQHF. DNA for the CDR3: TGTGCCAGCTCACCCCGACAGGGCAGGGGCGATCAGCCCCAGCATTTT.